Below, one TCR beta chain is given with its context. The clone's antigen remains unknown. Base qualities are not at hand, and no much larger clone is one base apart. PTCy-treated patients came from a prospective multi-institutional clinical trial. Peripheral blood and bone marrow mononuclear cells were isolated by Ficoll-Hypaque density centrifugation and cryopreserved. The junction shows trimming of 0 bases on V and 2 bases on J, plus 7 bases between the germline ends. Looking up the germline V gene (reference sequence) yields CDR1 MNHNY and CDR2 SVGAGI. The CDR3 runs 14 residues from the cysteine to the phenylalanine. The CDR3 DNA has 42 bases and is translated from base 1. TRB sequencing was run on genomic DNA with either the immunoSEQ assay at survey resolution or the hsTCRB kit. The authors processed their data as follows. The immunoSEQ software handled initial read processing, and the LymphoSeq R package was used for repertoire analyses. Clonality was calculated as 1 minus normalized Shannon entropy, and the Gini coefficient was also calculated for each TRB dataset. To infer phenotypes in unsorted samples, TRB sequences from sorted subsets of the recipient or donor were mapped onto the unsorted samples of the same recipient. What TCRdb holds here is the immuneACCESS table cut down to in-frame rearrangements. Part of the clones is not present; checked against another copy, under half of the missing clones reflect an unresolved V gene, and the others are unexplained. V and J calls and clone size are as listed in that table; D and trimming were resolved from the DNA. This sample is represented by 30,000 or so clones; roughly 90% of them were singletons. More than 13% of the sample comes from the top ten.

The data originate from a study of T cells after posttransplantation cyclophosphamide (dated by TCRdb to about 2016). Regarding the complete study: The study tracked T cell repertoire reconstitution by TRB sequencing after myeloablative bone marrow transplantation using posttransplantation cyclophosphamide as GVHD prophylaxis. Public TRB sequences were searched against a database of over 3,600 sequences associated with responses to pathogens, tumor antigens, self-antigens and alloantigens. TRB sequencing was performed on blood from all 35 or so PTCy patients with 1-year posttransplant specimens. In 3 patients, TRB sequencing was also performed on up to 3 more blood samples taken 2 to 5.2 years after transplant, and in a handful of patients, pretransplant blood was also TRB-sequenced. Antigen receptor sequencing was done on samples from over 30 PTCy-treated patients and from 15 to 20 related bone marrow donors of those patients. TRA and TRB clonality were tightly correlated in about 10 samples, so subsequent TCR analyses focused on TRB only.

On the study overall, not on this receptor specifically: Across over 40 patients, TRB clonality was highly associated with recipient CMV seropositivity and CMV reactivation, and PTCy diversity was similar to diversity in CNI/methotrexate controls. The TRB repertoires of T cells infiltrating skin or GI tract showed only limited overlap with the TRB repertoires of T cells in blood. Donor-recipient similarity was low at 1-2 months but rose over the first year, and later blood repertoires were often dominated by donor CD8+ memory clones.

The specimen was PBMCs. Rearrangement joined TRBV6-6 to TRBJ1-2; no D gene is confidently identified. The sequence derives from a woman between 40 and 50 years old with a blood cancer, CMV-positive, and with a related stem cell donor. The base sequence is TGTGCCAGCAGTTACTCGCCAGTCAACTATGGCTACACCTTC. This codes for CASSYSPVNYGYTF.